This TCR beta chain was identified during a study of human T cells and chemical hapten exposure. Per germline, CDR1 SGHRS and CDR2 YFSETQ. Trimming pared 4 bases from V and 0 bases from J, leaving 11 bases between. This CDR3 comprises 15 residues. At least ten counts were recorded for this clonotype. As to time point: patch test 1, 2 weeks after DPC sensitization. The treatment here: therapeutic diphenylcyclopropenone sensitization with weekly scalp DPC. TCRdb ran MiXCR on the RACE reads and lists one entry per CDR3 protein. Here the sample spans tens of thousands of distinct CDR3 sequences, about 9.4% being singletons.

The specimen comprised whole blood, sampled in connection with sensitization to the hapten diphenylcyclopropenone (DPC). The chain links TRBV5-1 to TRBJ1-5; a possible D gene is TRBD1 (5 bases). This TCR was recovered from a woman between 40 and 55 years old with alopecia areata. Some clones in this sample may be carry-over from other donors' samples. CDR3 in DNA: TGCGCCAGCAGCGCCGACAGTTATAGCAATCAGCCCCAGCATTTT. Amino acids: CASSADSYSNQPQHF.